The rows below give T cell receptor beta chains drawn from one sample of a study of cytomegalovirus exposure and HLA in healthy donors. Sequenced by immunoSEQ multiplex PCR; TCRdb stores in-frame clones only, minus some. The repertoire includes around 160,000 clones, 75% to 80% of them detected once, and around 15% sits in the top ten. The specimen sequenced was PBMCs. These receptors all come from a man aged 45-65 years in good health and CMV-seropositive. The conserved cysteine and the conserved F or W are not part of the CDR3 here.

TRBJ1-2,TRBV28,ASSRGQGANYGYT
TRBJ2-3,TRBV5-1,ASSSLTSTDTQY
TRBJ2-5,TRBV7-2,ASSFIGGYGQETQY
TRBJ2-1,TRBV11-2,ASSLVSSMGGNEQF
TRBJ2-5,TRBV4-1,ASSRLTSETQY
TRBJ1-2,TRBV6-5,ASSYYATGLNDGYT
TRBJ1-3,TRBV18,ASSQSAGAGNTIY
TRBJ2-2,TRBV6-5,ASSPRNTGELF
TRBJ1-5,TRBV4-1,ASSHPGQANQPQH
TRBJ2-3,TRBV7-2,ASSFLGLARDTQY
TRBJ2-7,TRBV6-6,ASTAGTGWHEQY
TRBJ2-7,TRBV13,ASSSLGGSSYEQY
TRBJ2-1,TRBV13,ASSFGGSYEGNEQF
TRBJ1-3,TRBV6-6,ASTRSGSGNTIY
TRBJ1-3,TRBV11-1,ASSLRGNTIY
TRBJ2-2,TRBV7-9,ASSSWTGLNTGELF
TRBJ1-2,TRBV28,ATGQNYGYT
TRBJ2-7,TRBV9,ASSAASNYEQY
TRBJ1-1,TRBV28,ASSLLGEKGWNTEAF
TRBJ1-1,TRBV19,ASSFRGRPIEAF
TRBJ2-7,TRBV20-1,SALSYEQY
TRBJ2-5,TRBV4-3,ASSGDSQETQY
TRBJ2-7,TRBV6-6,ASSYSGETYEQY
TRBJ2-3,TRBV10-3,AISGTSGGADTQY
TRBJ1-2,TRBV29-1,SVALQGLIQGYGYT
TRBJ2-2,TRBV11-2,ASSYSLAGGPNGELF
TRBJ1-1,TRBV7-8,ASSSARDRGSF
TRBJ1-4,TRBV10-1,ASTDPATNEKLF
TRBJ2-5,TRBV7-9,AVQGAPSNQETQY
TRBJ1-2,TRBV7-2,ASSPGGTVRLGGYT
TRBJ2-3,TRBV7-8,ASSLIPITLAGNTDTQY
TRBJ2-1,TRBV18,ASSPLGLGRNEQF
TRBJ2-5,TRBV27,ASRAGAFGGSLD
TRBJ2-1,TRBV7-3,ASSLIPASGGNNEQF
TRBJ1-1,TRBV5-8,ASSLNSGTEAF